This is a list of T cell receptor beta chains from one sample in a study of vaccination and CD4 T cells after COVID-19. TCRdb redid the calling of the PCR reads with MiXCR, one entry per CDR3 protein. The sample includes tens of thousands of distinct CDR3 sequences, about 47% of them seen just once. The sample in question was CD4+ T cells from blood, obtained about 7 months after SARS-CoV-2 vaccination. These receptors were collected from a human donor who had recovered from COVID-19. Both conserved end residues are part of each CDR3. A D gene is named only where the DNA matches it firmly. Only part of the rows carry a size: once, few, many, or a class if the clone is expanded.

V,size,J,D,length,DNA,CDR3
TRBV7-9,NA,TRBJ1-5,NA,14,TGTGCCAGCAGCTTAATGGATAGCAATCAGCCCCAGCATTTT,CASSLMDSNQPQHF
TRBV6-1,few,TRBJ1-2,NA,10,TGTGCCAGCAGGTTCTATGGCTACACCTTC,CASRFYGYTF
TRBV7-9,NA,TRBJ2-2,NA,14,TGTGCCAGCAGCCCGCGGGTGAACACCGGGGAGCTGTTTTTT,CASSPRVNTGELFF
TRBV20-1,NA,TRBJ2-6,NA,15,TGCAGTGCTAGGGAGGACGGCTCTGGGGCCAACGTCCTGACTTTC,CSAREDGSGANVLTF
TRBV4-1,few,TRBJ2-1,NA,13,TGCGCCAGCAGCCACGAGGGGGGGGGTGAGCAGTTCTTC,CASSHEGGGEQFF
TRBV7-9,NA,TRBJ1-2,NA,15,TGTGCCAGCAGCTCGACGACAGGAACTAACTATGGCTACACCTTC,CASSSTTGTNYGYTF
TRBV6-1,few,TRBJ2-7,NA,15,TGTGCCAGCAGTGAATGGGTCGGAGGGGACTACGAGCAGTACTTC,CASSEWVGGDYEQYF
TRBV30,NA,TRBJ1-6,NA,15,TGTGCCTGGAGCCTCCTTCGGGGAAATAATTCACCCCTCCACTTT,CAWSLLRGNNSPLHF
TRBV21-1,few,TRBJ2-5,NA,15,TGTGCCAGCAGCAAAGGTCTCCTAGATCGAGAGACCCAGTACTTC,CASSKGLLDRETQYF
TRBV12-3/TRBV12-4,NA,TRBJ2-5,NA,11,TGTGCCAGCAGGCTAAAAGAGACCCAGTACTTC,CASRLKETQYF
TRBV12-3/TRBV12-4,NA,TRBJ2-7,NA,15,TGTGCCAGCAGTACCCCGGGCCCCGCCTCCTACGAGCAGTACTTC,CASSTPGPASYEQYF
TRBV7-8,NA,TRBJ1-2,TRBD1,16,TGTGCCAGCAGCCCGGGGACAGGATCCTCTAACTATGGCTACACCTTC,CASSPGTGSSNYGYTF
TRBV6-1,NA,TRBJ2-7,NA,14,TGTGCCAGCAGTCCCGGACAGCTCGAGCTCGAGCGGTACTTC,CASSPGQLELERYF
TRBV2,NA,TRBJ2-7,NA,14,TGTGCCAGCGGGTCGGACAACAGTTACTACGAGCAGTACTTC,CASGSDNSYYEQYF
TRBV19,NA,TRBJ1-5,NA,14,TGTGCCAGTAGTCCAGGAGGGGGGAATCAGCCCCAGCATTTT,CASSPGGGNQPQHF
TRBV6-4,NA,TRBJ2-5,NA,13,TGTGCCTCCGCCCGGGGGATGGGAGAGACCCAGTACTTC,CASARGMGETQYF
TRBV20-1,NA,TRBJ1-1,NA,16,TGCAGTGCTAGGGACCCAACAGGGTTTGAGAACACTGAAGCTTTCTTT,CSARDPTGFENTEAFF
TRBV27,NA,TRBJ2-7,NA,12,TGTGCCAGCAGTTTAATAACGGGCGAGCAGTACTTC,CASSLITGEQYF
TRBV6-4,few,TRBJ2-2,NA,14,TGTGCCAGCAGTGACTCGAGTAGCACCGGGGAGCTGTTTTTT,CASSDSSSTGELFF
TRBV20-1,NA,TRBJ1-1,NA,14,TGCAGTGCTAATCAGGGGCGGACGAACACTGAAGCTTTCTTT,CSANQGRTNTEAFF
TRBV6-5,few,TRBJ2-5,NA,16,TGTGCCAGCAGTTACTCGACAGAACAATACCAAGAGACCCAGTACTTC,CASSYSTEQYQETQYF
TRBV20-1,medium-sized,TRBJ1-5,NA,12,TGCAGTGCCGTCGAGGGAGGGCAGCCCCAGCATTTT,CSAVEGGQPQHF
TRBV20-1,NA,TRBJ1-1,NA,14,TGCAGTGCTAGAGATCTGAGGGTACACACTGAAGCTTTCTTT,CSARDLRVHTEAFF
TRBV28,NA,TRBJ1-1,NA,14,TGTGCCAGCAGCATAATAGGAGGGAACACTGAAGCTTTCTTT,CASSIIGGNTEAFF
TRBV28,NA,TRBJ2-1,NA,14,TGTGCCAGCAGTTTATTGGGGGAGGACAATGAGCAGTTCTTC,CASSLLGEDNEQFF
TRBV10-3,few,TRBJ1-2,TRBD1,13,TGTGCCATCACCCGGACAGGGTATGATGGCTACACCTTC,CAITRTGYDGYTF
TRBV2,NA,TRBJ1-6,NA,17,TGTGCCAGCAGAGTCCTCGAACGCGGCTCCTATAATTCACCCCTCCACTTT,CASRVLERGSYNSPLHF